These T cell receptor beta chains were read from a single sample in a study of blood T cells in healthy people across ages. TCRdb analysed the 5' RACE reads with MiXCR anew, one entry per CDR3 protein. Of approximately 690,000 distinct CDR3 sequences listed, roughly 50% were seen once; the top ten hold 30% to 40%. Sequencing was carried out using blood. All receptors come from a man aged 55 to 70 in good health. CDR3s include the opening cysteine and the closing phenylalanine or tryptophan. Fields, in order: D gene, clone size, J gene, CDR3 length, V gene, CDR3 DNA, CDR3 protein. The D gene is left open where the match is weak. Size is stated for part of the rows, as once, few or many counts, or as a class when the clone is expanded.

>-|-|TRBJ2-1|14|TRBV18
TGTGCCAGCTCACCCATTACAGGGTACAATGAGCAGTTCTTC
CASSPITGYNEQFF
>TRBD1|few|TRBJ2-5|15|TRBV5-1
TGCGCCAGCAGCTTGGGCAGGGGGCAAGGAGAGACCCAGTACTTC
CASSLGRGQGETQYF
>TRBD2|-|TRBJ2-5|17|TRBV6-1
TGTGCCAGCAGTGAAGGTCTGACTAGCGGGGGCAAGATGACCCAGTACTTC
CASSEGLTSGGKMTQYF
>-|-|TRBJ2-3|14|TRBV5-5
TGTGCCAGCAGCTCCTCCGCACCCGGGGATACGCAGTATTTT
CASSSSAPGDTQYF
>TRBD1|-|TRBJ1-2|13|TRBV20-1
TGCAGTGCGCCGAGACAGGGCCTTTATGGCTACACCTTC
CSAPRQGLYGYTF
>-|-|TRBJ2-7|14|TRBV3-1
TGTGCCAGCAGCCGATCCGGGGACCTCTACGAGCAGTACTTC
CASSRSGDLYEQYF
>-|-|TRBJ2-4|16|TRBV12-3/TRBV12-4
TGTGCCAGCAGTTTTTACGCAGTAGTGGCCAAAAACATTCAGTACTTC
CASSFYAVVAKNIQYF
>-|-|TRBJ1-5|14|TRBV3-1
TGTGCCAGCAGCCAGGGGCAGATCAATCAGCCCCAGCATTTT
CASSQGQINQPQHF
>-|-|TRBJ1-1|13|TRBV29-1
TGCAGCGTTGAAGTGGGAGGCGACACTGAAGCTTTCTTT
CSVEVGGDTEAFF
>TRBD2|-|TRBJ2-2|15|TRBV2
TGTGCCAGCAGATACAGCGGGGGGGTCACCGGGGAGCTGTTTTTT
CASRYSGGVTGELFF
>-|few|TRBJ2-5|14|TRBV5-5
TGTGCCAGCAGCTTTTTAGCGTCGGGAGAGACCCAGTACTTC
CASSFLASGETQYF
>TRBD2|-|TRBJ2-1|16|TRBV5-1
TGCGCCAGCAGCCCTCGCCGGGACTACCTCTACAATGAGCAGTTCTTC
CASSPRRDYLYNEQFF
>-|-|TRBJ1-2|13|TRBV20-1
TGCAGTGCTAGTAGCTATGCTAACTATGGCTACACCTTC
CSASSYANYGYTF
>-|-|TRBJ1-2|17|TRBV10-3
TGTGCCATCAGTGGGCAGCGATTTCCGCGAAAGGACGGTGGCTACACCTTC
CAISGQRFPRKDGGYTF